A selection of T cell receptor beta chains follows, all from one sample in a study of blood T cell repertoires in COVID-19. Data came from immunoSEQ multiplex PCR; TCRdb stores just in-frame clones and leaves some out. Of about 220,000 clones in the sample, roughly 85% were seen once. The specimen sequenced was PBMCs or T cells enriched from blood (not recorded which). The receptors were gathered from a woman aged 40-49 years with acute COVID-19. The CDR3 runs from the conserved cysteine through the conserved F or W. Fields, in order: V gene, CDR3 length, J gene, D gene, clone size, CDR3 DNA, CDR3 protein. A D gene is named only where the DNA matches it firmly. Part of the rows lack a size; the others show once, few, many or a class for expanded clones.

V gene: TRBV3-1/TRBV3-2; CDR3 length: 13; J gene: TRBJ1-1; D gene: TRBD1; clone size: .; CDR3 DNA: TGTGCCAGCAGCCAGAATCAGGGGGCAAAAGCTTTCTTT; CDR3 protein: CASSQNQGAKAFF
V gene: TRBV2; CDR3 length: 16; J gene: TRBJ2-2; D gene: .; clone size: .; CDR3 DNA: TGTGCCAGCAGTGTTAGGGGCCGAGTGTGGCCCGGGGAGCTGTTTTTT; CDR3 protein: CASSVRGRVWPGELFF
V gene: TRBV30; CDR3 length: 14; J gene: TRBJ1-2; D gene: .; clone size: .; CDR3 DNA: TGTGCCTGGAGGGGGGGTGTCGGCACCTATGGCTACACCTTC; CDR3 protein: CAWRGGVGTYGYTF
V gene: TRBV5-1; CDR3 length: 17; J gene: TRBJ1-2; D gene: .; clone size: .; CDR3 DNA: TGCGCCAGCAGCTTGGATGTGATGGGAGGGGGTAACTATGGCTACACCTTC; CDR3 protein: CASSLDVMGGGNYGYTF
V gene: TRBV2; CDR3 length: 13; J gene: TRBJ1-2; D gene: .; clone size: .; CDR3 DNA: TGTGCCAGCAGTGACGTGACAGTCTATGGCTACACCTTC; CDR3 protein: CASSDVTVYGYTF
V gene: TRBV30; CDR3 length: 15; J gene: TRBJ1-2; D gene: .; clone size: .; CDR3 DNA: TGTGCCTGGAGTGATCCGAGCGGGGGAGACTATGGCTACACCTTC; CDR3 protein: CAWSDPSGGDYGYTF
V gene: TRBV10-3; CDR3 length: 18; J gene: TRBJ2-2; D gene: .; clone size: .; CDR3 DNA: TGTGCCATCAGTGGCGGGACTTACTTGGTAGCGAACACCGGGGAGCTGTTTTTT; CDR3 protein: CAISGGTYLVANTGELFF
V gene: TRBV5-1; CDR3 length: 15; J gene: TRBJ2-1; D gene: .; clone size: .; CDR3 DNA: TGCGCCAGCAGCAAGGGGCAGAGCTCCTACAATGAGCAGTTCTTC; CDR3 protein: CASSKGQSSYNEQFF
V gene: TRBV9; CDR3 length: 16; J gene: TRBJ2-7; D gene: TRBD2; clone size: .; CDR3 DNA: TGTGCCAGCAGCGTAGAGGGAGGGAGGGAAACCTACGAGCAGTACTTC; CDR3 protein: CASSVEGGRETYEQYF
V gene: TRBV11-2; CDR3 length: 13; J gene: TRBJ1-1; D gene: .; clone size: .; CDR3 DNA: TGTGCCAGCAGCCCGACACCCCTCGCTGAAGCTTTCTTT; CDR3 protein: CASSPTPLAEAFF
V gene: TRBV2; CDR3 length: 16; J gene: TRBJ1-5; D gene: .; clone size: .; CDR3 DNA: TGTGCCAGCAGTCCCCGAAGGACAGATAGCAATCAGCCCCAGCATTTT; CDR3 protein: CASSPRRTDSNQPQHF
V gene: TRBV5-1; CDR3 length: 17; J gene: TRBJ2-2; D gene: TRBD1; clone size: few; CDR3 DNA: TGCGCCAGCAGCATACACCTGGACAGGGAGGACACCGGGGAGCTGTTTTTT; CDR3 protein: CASSIHLDREDTGELFF
V gene: TRBV6-5; CDR3 length: 12; J gene: TRBJ1-1; D gene: .; clone size: .; CDR3 DNA: TGTGCCAGCAAGACAACGAACACTGAAGCTTTCTTT; CDR3 protein: CASKTTNTEAFF
V gene: TRBV7-2; CDR3 length: 16; J gene: TRBJ1-4; D gene: TRBD1; clone size: .; CDR3 DNA: TGTGCCAGCAGCCCCGACAGGGGGCAGGATAATGAAAAACTGTTTTTT; CDR3 protein: CASSPDRGQDNEKLFF
V gene: TRBV10-3; CDR3 length: 14; J gene: TRBJ1-6; D gene: .; clone size: .; CDR3 DNA: TGTGCCATCCGCGGGGGACCCTTAAGTTCACCCCTCCACTTT; CDR3 protein: CAIRGGPLSSPLHF
V gene: TRBV9; CDR3 length: 14; J gene: TRBJ1-2; D gene: TRBD1; clone size: once; CDR3 DNA: TGTGCCAGCAGCAGGACAGGGGACCGCTATGGCTACACCTTC; CDR3 protein: CASSRTGDRYGYTF
V gene: TRBV5-1; CDR3 length: 16; J gene: TRBJ1-5; D gene: .; clone size: once; CDR3 DNA: TGCGCCAGCAGCTTGGAAGGTAGGGGCAGTAATCAGCCCCAGCATTTT; CDR3 protein: CASSLEGRGSNQPQHF
V gene: TRBV11-2; CDR3 length: 17; J gene: TRBJ2-1; D gene: TRBD2; clone size: .; CDR3 DNA: TGTGCCAGCAGCTTAGGCTGGAGCGGGGGGGCCATCTATGAGCAGTTCTTC; CDR3 protein: CASSLGWSGGAIYEQFF
V gene: TRBV5-1; CDR3 length: 15; J gene: TRBJ1-4; D gene: TRBD1; clone size: .; CDR3 DNA: TGCGCCAGCAGAGACCGACAGGGTCTGGGTGAAAAACTGTTTTTT; CDR3 protein: CASRDRQGLGEKLFF
V gene: TRBV14; CDR3 length: 13; J gene: TRBJ1-1; D gene: .; clone size: .; CDR3 DNA: TGTGCCAGCAGCCCCCTCTTATCCACTGAAGCTTTCTTT; CDR3 protein: CASSPLLSTEAFF
V gene: TRBV10-1; CDR3 length: 15; J gene: TRBJ1-5; D gene: .; clone size: once; CDR3 DNA: TGCGCCAGCCTGGTTGGAGGACAGAACAATCAGCCCCAGCATTTT; CDR3 protein: CASLVGGQNNQPQHF
V gene: TRBV14; CDR3 length: 22; J gene: TRBJ2-1; D gene: TRBD2; clone size: .; CDR3 DNA: TGTGCCAGCAGCCAAGATGGAGTCTGGGAGTGGTTCCGGGGGGGCTCCCACAATGAGCAGTTCTTC; CDR3 protein: CASSQDGVWEWFRGGSHNEQFF
V gene: TRBV19; CDR3 length: 16; J gene: TRBJ1-1; D gene: TRBD1; clone size: .; CDR3 DNA: TGTGCCAGTAGCCAAACCTGGGACAGAACTAACACTGAAGCTTTCTTT; CDR3 protein: CASSQTWDRTNTEAFF
V gene: TRBV10-2; CDR3 length: 13; J gene: TRBJ1-2; D gene: TRBD1; clone size: .; CDR3 DNA: TGCGCCAGCAGTGAGTCGACAGGGACTGGCTACACCTTC; CDR3 protein: CASSESTGTGYTF
V gene: TRBV18; CDR3 length: 14; J gene: TRBJ1-1; D gene: TRBD1; clone size: .; CDR3 DNA: TGTGCCAGCTCACCATCAGGGGGGAACACTGAAGCTTTCTTT; CDR3 protein: CASSPSGGNTEAFF
V gene: TRBV19; CDR3 length: 13; J gene: TRBJ2-1; D gene: .; clone size: .; CDR3 DNA: TGTGCCAGTAGTATAGCGGTTACTAGAGAGCAGTTCTTC; CDR3 protein: CASSIAVTREQFF
V gene: TRBV9; CDR3 length: 13; J gene: TRBJ2-1; D gene: TRBD1; clone size: .; CDR3 DNA: TGTGCCAGCAGCGTAGAGGACAGGGGTGAGCAGTTCTTC; CDR3 protein: CASSVEDRGEQFF
V gene: TRBV6-2/TRBV6-3; CDR3 length: 19; J gene: TRBJ1-2; D gene: TRBD1; clone size: .; CDR3 DNA: TGTGCCAGCAGTTACACCCGAACCGGGACAGGGGGCTGGAGAGCCGGCTACACCTTC; CDR3 protein: CASSYTRTGTGGWRAGYTF
V gene: TRBV9; CDR3 length: 14; J gene: TRBJ2-7; D gene: .; clone size: .; CDR3 DNA: TGTGCCAGCAGCGTAAGGGGATTCCTGCACGAGCAGTACTTC; CDR3 protein: CASSVRGFLHEQYF
V gene: TRBV2; CDR3 length: 12; J gene: TRBJ1-1; D gene: .; clone size: .; CDR3 DNA: TGTGCCAGCAGGGGGCACAACACTGAAGCTTTCTTT; CDR3 protein: CASRGHNTEAFF
V gene: TRBV21-1; CDR3 length: 13; J gene: TRBJ2-7; D gene: .; clone size: .; CDR3 DNA: TGTGCCAGTGGGACAGGGCCCCCGGGAAAGCAGTACTTC; CDR3 protein: CASGTGPPGKQYF
V gene: TRBV5-5; CDR3 length: 14; J gene: TRBJ1-1; D gene: .; clone size: .; CDR3 DNA: TGTGCCAGCAGCCTGGAGGTTTGGGGGGCTGAAGCTTTCTTT; CDR3 protein: CASSLEVWGAEAFF